Following are 11 T cell receptor beta chains from one sample sequenced in a study of OX40 agonist ivuxolimab in advanced cancers. Data came from immunoSEQ multiplex PCR; TCRdb stores just in-frame clones and leaves some out. The top ten clones hold 0.33% of a sample with some 90,000 clones, roughly 93% of them seen once. The sample was CD4+ or CD8+ T cells sorted from blood, taken in a trial of the OX40 agonist ivuxolimab. The receptors were gathered from an adult with an advanced solid tumor such as melanoma, head and neck, liver or kidney cancer.

The chain couples TRBV5-1 to TRBJ2-3, with 13 positions matching TRBD2. The V segment lost 5 bases and the J segment 0 bases; nucleotides outside the gene matches: 12. Germline V gene data show CDR1 as SGHRS and CDR2 as YFSETQ. This CDR3 has 19 residues. As DNA, the CDR3 is TGCGCCAGCAGTCCTGGACTAGCGGGAGTTATTACTAGCACAGATACGCAGTATTTT. Encoded protein: CASSPGLAGVITSTDTQYF. The full variable domain, completed using reference TRBV5-1 and TRBJ2-3, is KAGVTQTPRYLIKTRGQQVTLSCSPISGHRSVSWYQQTPGQGLQFLFEYFSETQRNKGNFPGRFSGRQFSNSRSEMNVSTLELGDSALYLCASSPGLAGVITSTDTQYFGPGTRLTVL.

V gene TRBV7-2 combines with J gene TRBJ2-3, with unresolved D. CDR1 and CDR2 (germline): SGHTA, FQGNSA. CDR3 length: 14 residues. Trimming pared 2 bases from V and 1 base from J, leaving 7 bases between. The CDR3 here is CASSLWRRTDTQYF. The DNA for the CDR3 is TGTGCCAGCAGCTTATGGCGCCGCACAGATACGCAGTATTTT.

This chain links TRBV7-2 with TRBJ2-7, with 7 bases identical to TRBD2. After removal of 5 bases from V and 4 bases from J, the junction contained 14 bases not matched to a gene. CDR1 is SGHTA and CDR2 is FQGNSA in the germline V gene. The CDR3 runs to 16 residues. This CDR3 is CASSLLAASFGYEQYF. CDR3 DNA sequence: TGTGCCAGCAGCCTGCTAGCGGCCTCATTCGGTTACGAGCAGTACTTC.

The chain is built from TRBV15 and TRBJ2-3; D is perhaps TRBD1 (6 bases). Germline lookup yields CDR1 LNHNV and CDR2 YYDKDF (reference sequence). The CDR3 is 15 amino acids. Trimming left V 6 bases short and J 1 base short, with 14 bases between. For the CDR3, the DNA is TGTGCCACCAGTCCAGGGGCGGTGGGCACAGATACGCAGTATTTT. Its protein is CATSPGAVGTDTQYF.

The rearrangement uses TRBV27 and TRBJ2-6; possibly TRBD2 for D (5 bases). Per the germline V gene, CDR1 is MNHEY and CDR2 is SMNVEV (reference sequence). The V end lost 8 bases, the J end lost 2 bases, and 13 bases lay between the germline ends. The CDR3 has 15 residues. The chain's CDR3 is CASSAARPGANVLTF. CDR3 coding DNA: TGTGCCAGCTCAGCGGCGAGACCTGGGGCCAACGTCCTGACTTTC.

As to this clone: The sample holds other DNA sequences that translate to the same CDR3. The chain has TRBV5-1 and TRBJ1-4; D is unresolved. Per germline, CDR1 SGHRS and CDR2 YFSETQ. With 0 bases removed from V and 0 bases from J, the gap between germline ends came to 6 bases. There are 15 residues in the CDR3. CDR3 sequence reads: CASSLVGATNEKLFF. The CDR3 DNA is TGCGCCAGCAGCTTGGTTGGTGCAACTAATGAAAAACTGTTTTTT.

The chain is built from TRBV7-7 and TRBJ2-1; TRBD2 agrees at 8 bases. From germline, CDR1 is SSHAT and CDR2 FNYEAQ (reference sequence). V lost 2 bases to trimming and J lost 9 bases; unmatched junction nucleotides: 3. The CDR3 has 13 amino acids. The CDR3 sequence: CASSLSGSGEQFF. The DNA for the CDR3 is TGTGCCAGCAGCTTAAGCGGGAGCGGTGAGCAGTTCTTC.

V is TRBV2 and J is TRBJ2-2; tentatively, D is TRBD1 (5 bases). The ends were cut back, 6 bases at V and 8 bases at J, with 16 bases in the middle. The CDR3 loop spans 14 amino acids. Germline V gene data show CDR1 as SNHLY and CDR2 as FYNNEI. The CDR3: CASRGIRVLGELFF. CDR3 DNA: TGTGCCAGCAGGGGCATCAGGGTTTTGGGGGAGCTGTTTTTT.

This chain connects TRBV28 to TRBJ2-7, with a weak D call TRBD1 (7 bases). V gave up 5 bases and J gave up 7 bases, with 18 bases separating them. The CDR3 is made up of 14 amino acids. Germline loops: CDR1 MDHEN, CDR2 SYDVKM. CDR3 nucleotides: TGTGCCAGCAGTGGCGGGACAGCCCTATTGGAGCAGTACTTC. Translating gives CASSGGTALLEQYF.

The rearrangement links TRBV11-2 to TRBJ2-5; 15 bases line up with TRBD2. The ends lost 6 bases at V and 6 bases at J; junction bases unmatched: 11. CDR1 is SGHAT, CDR2 FQNNGV, per germline. CDR3 length: 17 residues. In DNA form, the CDR3 reads TGTGCCAGCAGTCCCACGCTGGGACTAGCGGGAGGAAAGACCCAGTACTTC. It is translated as CASSPTLGLAGGKTQYF.

This chain uses TRBV5-1 with TRBJ2-7, with D perhaps TRBD1 (6 bases). V was trimmed by 2 bases and J by 5 bases, leaving 14 bases between them. Germline V gives CDR1 SGHRS, CDR2 YFSETQ. The CDR3 covers 14 residues. The CDR3 sequence is CASSFSGQRHEQYF. Written as DNA, the CDR3 is TGCGCCAGCAGCTTTTCAGGACAGCGACACGAGCAGTACTTC.